These 15 T cell receptor beta chains were sequenced from one sample in a study of blood T cell repertoires in COVID-19 (dated by TCRdb to 2020 to 2022). The protocol used for the library was the immunoSEQ multiplex PCR assay. The table was pulled from immuneACCESS by TCRdb, which kept in-frame rearrangements only. Such tables lose some clones; where checked, under half of the loss comes from unresolved V genes, and the rest has no known cause. Within this sample are approximately 210,000 clones, with more than 75% of them counted one time only. About a sixth of the sample goes to the ten largest clones. Sequenced material: PBMCs or T cells enriched from blood (not recorded which). The receptor source for this set is a woman between 50 and 59 years old with acute COVID-19.

This clone was detected only once. This sequence joins TRBV6-5 and TRBJ1-3; D perhaps matches TRBD1 (6 bases). From germline, CDR1 is MNHEY and CDR2 SVGAGI. This CDR3 region has 15 residues. Trimming left V 6 bases short and J 4 bases short, with 16 bases between. CDR3 nucleotides: TGTGCCAGCAGACTGACAGGCGCGAAAGGAAACACCATATATTTT. Translation: CASRLTGAKGNTIYF.

In nucleotides, the CDR3 is TGTGCCAGCAGCTTATTTCAGACTAACACTGAAGCTTTCTTT. It yields the protein CASSLFQTNTEAFF. The chain employs TRBV7-9 and TRBJ1-1; the D is unclear. The length of the CDR3 is 14 residues. Trimming took 2 bases from V and 2 from J, leaving 9 bases between them. The V gene's germline CDR1 is SEHNR and CDR2 FQNEAQ (reference sequence).

The chain is built from TRBV12-3 or TRBV12-4 and TRBJ1-4, with D perhaps TRBD1 (6 bases). The CDR3 has 13 residues. V was shortened by 6 bases and J by 14 bases, with 19 bases between the two germline ends. The DNA for the CDR3 is TGTGCCAGCAGCCTTACGGGGGGCGGAGGGCTGTTTTTT. Amino acids: CASSLTGGGGLFF.

The CDR3, as DNA: TGTGCCAGCAGCTTGGGAGGGAACACTGGAAACACCATATATTTT. It specifies CASSLGGNTGNTIYF. The chain links TRBV5-8 to TRBJ1-3; D gene unclear. There are 15 residues in the CDR3. V was clipped by 0 bases and J by 2 bases, with 9 bases between them. Germline assignment: CDR1 SGHTS and CDR2 YDEGEE.

The V gene is TRBV6-5, the J gene TRBJ1-3; TRBD1 is a possible D gene (5 bases). CDR1 and CDR2 (germline): MNHEY, SVGAGI. This CDR3 has 12 residues. Trimming removed 11 bases from V and 2 bases from J, with 10 bases in between. The CDR3 region has the DNA TGTGCCTCCCAGGGTCCTGGAAACACCATATATTTT. It codes for CASQGPGNTIYF.

V is TRBV28 and J is TRBJ1-2, with a weak D call TRBD1 (5 bases). This CDR3 has 17 residues. V gave up 8 bases and J gave up 1 base, with 23 bases separating them. Germline values: CDR1 MDHEN, CDR2 SYDVKM. CDR3 residues: CASSSGEANAVNYGYTF. The CDR3 bases are TGTGCCAGCTCCTCGGGGGAGGCGAACGCTGTTAACTATGGCTACACCTTC.

The chain is built from TRBV6-5 and TRBJ1-3; tentative D call: TRBD1 (6 bases). This CDR3 comprises 15 residues. Germline lookup yields CDR1 MNHEY and CDR2 SVGAGI. Trimming shortened V by 0 bases and J by 3 bases, and 9 bases separated the two germline ends. The CDR3 sequence: CASSYSQGDGNTIYF. As DNA, the CDR3 is TGTGCCAGCAGTTACTCACAGGGAGATGGAAACACCATATATTTT.

V gene TRBV10-3 combines with J gene TRBJ1-5; D might be TRBD1 (6 bases). CDR1 ENHRY and CDR2 SYGVKD come from the germline V gene. Deletions cut 6 bases from V and 7 bases from J, with 13 bases between. This CDR3 contains 13 residues. The CDR3 nucleotides are TGTGCCATCAGACTAGATCAGGGGCAGCCCCAGCATTTT. Amino acid sequence: CAIRLDQGQPQHF.

This sequence joins TRBV7-3 and TRBJ2-1; the match to TRBD2 covers 12 bases. The CDR3 is 14 amino acids. Germline V CDR1 and CDR2: SGHTA, FQGTGA. V shed 5 bases, J shed 8 bases, and the junction held 4 bases outside the gene matches. CDR3 region: CASSKLAGGHEQFF. DNA for the CDR3: TGTGCCAGCAGCAAACTAGCGGGGGGCCATGAGCAGTTCTTC.

This clone came up a few times. This sequence joins TRBV28 and TRBJ1-4; 7 nucleotides line up with TRBD1. From germline, CDR1 is MDHEN and CDR2 SYDVKM. Trimming cost V 2 bases and J 4 bases; bases outside gene matches: 4. The CDR3 contains 15 residues. CDR3 nucleotide sequence: TGTGCCAGCAGTTTAGGGGACAGAATTAATGAAAAACTGTTTTTT. Amino acids: CASSLGDRINEKLFF.

The chain combines TRBV7-2 with TRBJ2-1; D might be TRBD1 (5 bases). The germline gives CDR1 SGHTA, CDR2 FQGNSA. The CDR3 contains 15 residues. The germline V and J ends were trimmed by 5 bases and 7 bases, with 18 bases remaining between them. The CDR3 nucleotides read TGTGCCAGCAGCACAGGAATACCTCGTCAGAATGAGCAGTTCTTC. Residues: CASSTGIPRQNEQFF.

The V call is TRBV7-8, the J call TRBJ1-4, with D unclear. The CDR3 is made up of 14 amino acids. The germline V and J ends were trimmed by 5 bases and 2 bases, with 9 bases remaining between them. CDR1 and CDR2 from the germline V gene are SGHVS and FQNEAQ. The DNA for the CDR3 is TGTGCCAGCAGCCTCGGAGCCACTAATGAAAAACTGTTTTTT. This gives the protein CASSLGATNEKLFF.

The V and J genes are TRBV3-1 (or the pseudogene TRBV3-2) and TRBJ1-6, with 8 bases identical to TRBD1. Germline loops: CDR1 LGHDT, CDR2 YNNKEL (reference sequence). Trimming cost V 3 bases and J 12 bases; bases outside gene matches: 16. The CDR3 is 17 residues long. The CDR3 is CASSQGRTGNLRVPLHF. The CDR3 bases are TGTGCCAGCAGCCAGGGGAGGACAGGGAACTTACGGGTACCCCTCCACTTT.

The chain combines TRBV28 with TRBJ1-1; D might be TRBD1 (5 bases). CDR1 and CDR2 from the germline V gene are MDHEN and SYDVKM. This CDR3 region has 11 residues. The CDR3 bases are TGTGCACTGCGGGGGAACGGTGAAGCTTTCTTT. It codes for CALRGNGEAFF. Supplemented by reference TRBV28 and TRBJ1-1, the full variable domain reads DVKVTQSSRYLVKRTGEKVFLECVQDMDHENMFWYRQDPGLGLRLIYFSYDVKMKEKGDIPEGYSVSREKKERFSLILESASTNQTSMYLCALRGNGEAFFGQGTRLTVV.

The chain couples TRBV4-1 to TRBJ1-1; tentative D call: TRBD1 (6 bases). V lost 2 bases, J lost 6 bases, and 10 bases lay in between. Per germline, CDR1 MGHRA and CDR2 YSYEKL. The CDR3 runs 13 residues. The CDR3 DNA reads TGCGCCAGCAGCCAAAGCAGACAGGCTGAAGCTTTCTTT. It specifies CASSQSRQAEAFF.